The rows below give T cell receptor beta chains drawn from one sample of a study of cytomegalovirus exposure and HLA in healthy donors. The method was immunoSEQ multiplex PCR; TCRdb's version includes in-frame clones alone and lacks a portion of them. The repertoire holds about 160,000 clones, with approximately 86% as singletons. The sequencing sample was made of PBMCs. All receptors derive from a woman aged 18 to 35 in good health and CMV-seronegative. The CDR3 runs from the conserved cysteine through the conserved F or W. D genes are given only for firm matches. Where a row states a size, it is once, few, many or the class of an expanded clone; other rows omit it.

>TRBJ1-4|14|.|TRBV6-5|once
CASYKKAGAEKLFF
TGTGCCAGCTACAAGAAGGCGGGCGCTGAAAAACTGTTTTTT
>TRBJ1-1|12|.|TRBV7-9|.
CASRTGGAEAFF
TGTGCCAGCAGAACCGGGGGGGCTGAAGCTTTCTTT
>TRBJ2-3|15|.|TRBV7-6|once
CASSLSRGRADTQYF
TGTGCCAGCAGCCTGAGTAGGGGTCGGGCAGATACGCAGTATTTT
>TRBJ1-2|11|.|TRBV29-1|.
CSARLLYGYTF
TGCAGCGCCCGACTGCTTTATGGCTACACCTTC
>TRBJ1-2|14|.|TRBV19|.
CASSSPTHHYGYTF
TGTGCCAGTAGTTCCCCGACACACCATTATGGCTACACCTTC
>TRBJ1-2|15|TRBD1|TRBV5-1|.
CASSLEGTGNYGYTF
TGCGCCAGCAGCTTGGAAGGGACAGGGAACTATGGCTACACCTTC
>TRBJ2-7|18|TRBD2|TRBV28|once
CASSLSLSTSGISYEQYF
TGTGCCAGCAGTTTATCCCTTTCGACTAGCGGGATCTCCTACGAGCAGTACTTC
>TRBJ2-7|13|.|TRBV13|.
CASSLAGNYEQYF
TGTGCCAGCAGCTTAGCGGGAAACTACGAGCAGTACTTC
>TRBJ1-1|16|.|TRBV27|.
CASSPYRVGMNTEAFF
TGTGCCAGCAGCCCCTACAGGGTAGGGATGAACACTGAAGCTTTCTTT
>TRBJ2-4|14|TRBD1|TRBV29-1|.
CSVGTGPLQNIQYF
TGCAGCGTGGGGACAGGACCACTTCAAAACATTCAGTACTTC
>TRBJ1-5|14|.|TRBV12-5|.
CASGLVAGWQPQHF
TGTGCTAGTGGTTTGGTAGCAGGGTGGCAGCCCCAGCATTTT
>TRBJ2-3|15|.|TRBV7-2|few
CASSFRTAQRDTQYF
TGTGCCAGCAGCTTTCGGACAGCCCAGAGAGATACGCAGTATTTT
>TRBJ2-7|18|TRBD1|TRBV7-2|.
CASRPQVDRADRIYEQYF
TGTGCCAGCAGACCACAAGTCGACAGGGCCGACCGTATCTACGAGCAGTACTTC
>TRBJ1-5|16|.|TRBV28|.
CASHKSSQGLNQPQHF
TGTGCCAGCCACAAATCAAGCCAGGGGCTCAATCAGCCCCAGCATTTT
>TRBJ2-7|13|.|TRBV15|.
CATSRVPGWRVYF
TGTGCCACCAGCAGAGTGCCCGGGTGGAGGGTCTATTTC
>TRBJ1-2|14|TRBD1|TRBV6-5|.
CASSLTRDSGGYTF
TGTGCCAGCAGTCTAACCCGGGACAGTGGCGGCTACACCTTC
>TRBJ2-3|16|.|TRBV27|.
CASSFGATSFSDTQYF
TGTGCCAGCAGTTTTGGGGCAACTAGCTTTTCAGATACGCAGTATTTT
>TRBJ1-2|17|.|TRBV7-8|.
CASSYGTSAGVYYGYTF
TGTGCCAGCAGCTATGGGACCTCGGCGGGGGTGTACTATGGCTACACCTTC
>TRBJ2-1|13|.|TRBV4-3|.
CASSPHLYNEQFF
TGCGCCAGCAGCCCTCACTTGTACAATGAGCAGTTCTTC
>TRBJ2-5|16|.|TRBV12-5|.
CASGLDLYWGDETQYF
TGTGCTAGTGGTTTGGACCTCTATTGGGGGGACGAGACCCAGTACTTC
>TRBJ2-2|15|TRBD2|TRBV5-1|.
CATQGGGRATGELFF
TGCGCCACCCAAGGTGGCGGGAGGGCTACCGGGGAGCTGTTTTTT
>TRBJ1-2|16|.|TRBV9|.
CASSVDPQRANYGYTF
TGTGCCAGCAGCGTAGATCCCCAGCGAGCTAACTATGGCTACACCTTC
>TRBJ1-2|14|TRBD1|TRBV28|.
CASSLGRGLQGYTF
TGTGCCAGCAGTTTAGGCAGGGGGCTTCAAGGCTACACCTTC
>TRBJ2-2|17|.|TRBV27|.
CASSFALKLLNTGELFF
TGTGCCAGCAGTTTCGCCCTTAAACTGTTGAACACCGGGGAGCTGTTTTTT
>TRBJ1-2|16|.|TRBV4-1|.
CASTGGIFDGVYGYTF
TGCGCCAGCACCGGCGGCATATTCGACGGCGTTTATGGCTACACCTTC
>TRBJ1-2|15|.|TRBV7-8|once
CASSPSKTANYGYTF
TGTGCCAGCAGCCCATCGAAGACAGCTAACTATGGCTACACCTTC
>TRBJ2-7|13|TRBD1|TRBV6-1|.
CASNSRGPYEQYF
TGTGCCAGCAATAGCAGGGGGCCCTACGAGCAGTACTTC
>TRBJ1-1|11|.|TRBV7-9|.
CASSFAGGAFF
TGTGCCAGCAGCTTCGCGGGGGGAGCTTTCTTT
>TRBJ2-1|11|.|TRBV28|.
CASRERNEQFF
TGTGCCAGCAGAGAGCGCAATGAGCAGTTCTTC
>TRBJ1-2|14|.|TRBV9|.
CASSVMAGYYGYTF
TGTGCCAGCAGCGTAATGGCGGGCTACTATGGCTACACCTTC
>TRBJ1-1|16|.|TRBV9|.
CASSVSPVSMNTEAFF
TGTGCCAGCAGCGTAAGCCCCGTATCCATGAACACTGAAGCTTTCTTT
>TRBJ2-1|14|TRBD1|TRBV5-6|.
CASSLGTGVREQFF
TGTGCCAGCAGCCTCGGGACAGGGGTACGTGAGCAGTTCTTC
>TRBJ1-4|14|.|TRBV29-1|.
CSVMGGATNEKLFF
TGCAGCGTTATGGGGGGAGCAACTAATGAAAAACTGTTTTTT
>TRBJ2-5|15|.|TRBV5-1|.
CASSLGQGGQETQYF
TGCGCCAGCAGCTTGGGACAGGGAGGTCAAGAGACCCAGTACTTC
>TRBJ2-7|16|TRBD1|TRBV18|.
CASSPFRRQGYSEQYF
TGTGCCAGCTCACCATTCCGGCGACAGGGGTACTCCGAGCAGTACTTC
>TRBJ1-6|16|TRBD1|TRBV6-5|.
CASSYFSDRGNSPLHF
TGTGCCAGCAGTTACTTCTCGGACAGGGGGAATTCACCCCTCCACTTT
>TRBJ2-7|15|TRBD1|TRBV18|.
CASSPTGQVSYEQYF
TGTGCCAGCTCACCGACGGGACAGGTCTCCTACGAGCAGTACTTC
>TRBJ2-3|15|TRBD1|TRBV5-1|.
CASRQTTGGTDTQYF
TGCGCCAGCCGCCAAACGACAGGGGGGACAGATACGCAGTATTTT
>TRBJ2-1|12|TRBD1|TRBV30|.
CATTGARHEQFF
TGTGCTACAACAGGGGCTCGCCATGAGCAGTTCTTC
>TRBJ2-1|15|.|TRBV11-3|few
CASSLLSGARNEQFF
TGTGCCAGCAGCTTACTCTCGGGAGCCAGGAATGAGCAGTTCTTC
>TRBJ2-2|18|.|TRBV5-1|many
CASSLSVRGSTNTGELFF
TGCGCCAGCAGCCTATCCGTACGGGGGAGCACGAACACCGGGGAGCTGTTTTTT
>TRBJ2-7|14|.|TRBV13|once
CASSLSRGGYEQYF
TGTGCCAGCAGCTTAAGCAGGGGCGGTTACGAGCAGTACTTC
>TRBJ2-7|16|.|TRBV4-3|.
CASSQTRDSFTYEQYF
TGCGCCAGCAGCCAAACTCGGGACTCCTTTACCTACGAGCAGTACTTC
>TRBJ1-1|15|.|TRBV5-1|.
CASSQAWGGNTEAFF
TGCGCCAGCAGCCAGGCTTGGGGCGGGAACACTGAAGCTTTCTTT
>TRBJ2-1|15|.|TRBV7-2|few
CASSLGGSGWNEQFF
TGTGCCAGCAGCTTAGGCGGCTCAGGGTGGAATGAGCAGTTCTTC
>TRBJ1-1|14|.|TRBV5-4|.
CASSFVTGNTEAFF
TGTGCCAGCAGCTTTGTAACAGGGAACACTGAAGCTTTCTTT
>TRBJ1-1|15|.|TRBV5-1|.
CASSLSPGDATEAFF
TGCGCCAGCAGCTTATCCCCAGGGGATGCAACTGAAGCTTTCTTT
>TRBJ2-5|14|TRBD2|TRBV7-9|.
CASSLSSGGETQYF
TGTGCCAGCAGCTTATCTAGCGGGGGAGAGACCCAGTACTTC
>TRBJ2-2|15|.|TRBV7-6|.
CASSLGTDNTGELFF
TGTGCCAGCAGCTTGGGGACTGACAACACCGGGGAGCTGTTTTTT
>TRBJ1-4|17|.|TRBV18|.
CASRGGERVATNEKLFF
TGTGCCAGCCGTGGCGGGGAACGAGTTGCAACTAATGAAAAACTGTTTTTT
>TRBJ2-3|16|.|TRBV5-4|once
CASSLARGIGGDTQYF
TGTGCCAGCAGCTTGGCCCGGGGGATCGGAGGGGATACGCAGTATTTT
>TRBJ1-5|13|TRBD1|TRBV19|.
CASAGAGGQPQHF
TGTGCCAGCGCAGGGGCAGGGGGCCAGCCCCAGCATTTT
>TRBJ2-5|13|.|TRBV19|.
CASSIARRETQYF
TGTGCCAGTAGTATAGCTAGAAGGGAGACCCAGTACTTC
>TRBJ2-7|13|.|TRBV6-1|.
CASSVTLFYEQYF
TGTGCCAGCAGCGTTACTCTCTTCTACGAGCAGTACTTC